This T cell receptor (beta chain) appears in the sequencing data of a study of blood T cells in healthy people across ages. As concerns this clonotype: Its antigen is still unknown.

Study outcomes and limitations: Higher diversity and more naive CD4+ cells were features of long-lived donors, compared to aged donors.

Isolation yielded PBMCs, at least 7 million per sample, in every case. The second PCR ran roughly 6 to 11 cycles with a sample-barcoded 5' primer and J-beta primers. MiXCR was run by TCRdb on the 5' RACE reads, yielding one entry per CDR3 protein. This table has 1.5 million to 1.9 million distinct CDR3 sequences, about 45% appearing once. The TCR sequence derives from a woman under 30 in good health. Sequenced material: blood.

In nucleotides, the CDR3 is TGTGCCAGCAGGCCCAGGGCCCATGAGCAGTTCTTC. It encodes CASRPRAHEQFF. The chain recombines TRBV6-2 or TRBV6-3 with TRBJ2-1; maybe TRBD1 (5 bases). CDR1 and CDR2 from the germline V gene are MNHEY and SVGEGT. The CDR3 has 12 residues. Between the trimmed V and J ends, which lost 6 bases and 8 bases, there was a span of 11 bases.